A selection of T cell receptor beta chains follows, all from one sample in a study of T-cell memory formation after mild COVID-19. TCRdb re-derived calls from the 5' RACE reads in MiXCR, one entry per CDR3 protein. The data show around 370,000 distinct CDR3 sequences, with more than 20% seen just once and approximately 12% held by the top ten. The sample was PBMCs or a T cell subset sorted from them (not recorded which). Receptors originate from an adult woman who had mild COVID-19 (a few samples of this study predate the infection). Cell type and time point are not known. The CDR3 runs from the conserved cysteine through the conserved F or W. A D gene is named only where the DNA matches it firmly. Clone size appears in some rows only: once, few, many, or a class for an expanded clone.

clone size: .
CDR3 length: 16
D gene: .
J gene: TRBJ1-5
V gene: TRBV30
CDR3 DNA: TGTGCCTGGAGTGTACGGTTGGGAGGGGACAATCAGCCCCAGCATTTT
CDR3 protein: CAWSVRLGGDNQPQHF

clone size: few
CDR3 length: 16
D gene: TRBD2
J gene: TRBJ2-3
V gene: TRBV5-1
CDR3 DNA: TGCGCCAGCAGCTTCACTAGCGGGGGGGCCACAGATACGCAGTATTTT
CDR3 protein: CASSFTSGGATDTQYF

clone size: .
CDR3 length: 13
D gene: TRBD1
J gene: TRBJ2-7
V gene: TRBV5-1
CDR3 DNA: TGCGCCAGCAACCGGGACAGTCGGTACGAGCAGTACTTC
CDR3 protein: CASNRDSRYEQYF

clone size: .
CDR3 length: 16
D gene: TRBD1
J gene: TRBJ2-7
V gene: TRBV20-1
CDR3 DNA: TGCAGTGCTAGAGCGCCTCGGACAGGGGGGGCCTACGAGCAGTACTTC
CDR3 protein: CSARAPRTGGAYEQYF

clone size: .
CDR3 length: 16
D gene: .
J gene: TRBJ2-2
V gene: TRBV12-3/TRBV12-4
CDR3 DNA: TGTGCCAGCAGTACCTCGGGAGTCAGGATCACCGGGGAGCTGTTTTTT
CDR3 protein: CASSTSGVRITGELFF

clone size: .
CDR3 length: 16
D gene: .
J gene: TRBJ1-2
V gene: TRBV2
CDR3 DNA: TGTGCCAGCAGTGAAGGCGCAGGGACTCCATCCGGGGGCTACACCTTC
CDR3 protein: CASSEGAGTPSGGYTF

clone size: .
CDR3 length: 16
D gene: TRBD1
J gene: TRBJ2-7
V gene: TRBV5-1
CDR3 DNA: TGCGCCACCAGCCCTGAGGCAGGGGGCCCCCTCTACGAGCAGTACTTC
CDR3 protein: CATSPEAGGPLYEQYF

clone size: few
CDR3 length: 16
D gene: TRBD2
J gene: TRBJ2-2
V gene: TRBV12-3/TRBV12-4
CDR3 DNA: TGTGCCAGCAGTTTTGGAGCGGGGGCCAACACCGGGGAGCTGTTTTTT
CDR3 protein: CASSFGAGANTGELFF

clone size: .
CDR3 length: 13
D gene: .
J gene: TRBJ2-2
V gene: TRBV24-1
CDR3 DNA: TGTGCCACCAGTGCCTCTCCGAGCGGGGAGCTGTTTTTT
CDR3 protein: CATSASPSGELFF

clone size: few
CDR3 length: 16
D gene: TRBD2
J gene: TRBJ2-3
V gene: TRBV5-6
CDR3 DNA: TGTGCCAGCAGCCTTAGGACTAGCGGCTCTCGGGATACGCAGTATTTT
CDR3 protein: CASSLRTSGSRDTQYF

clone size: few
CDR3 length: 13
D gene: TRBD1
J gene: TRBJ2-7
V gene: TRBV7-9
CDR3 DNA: TGTGCCAGCAATCAGGGGGCGGAGGACGAGCAGTACTTC
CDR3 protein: CASNQGAEDEQYF

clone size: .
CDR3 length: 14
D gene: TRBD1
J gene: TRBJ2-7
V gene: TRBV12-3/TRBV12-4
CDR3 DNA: TGTGCCAGCAGACGTACCGGGACAGCATACGAGCAGTACTTC
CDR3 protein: CASRRTGTAYEQYF

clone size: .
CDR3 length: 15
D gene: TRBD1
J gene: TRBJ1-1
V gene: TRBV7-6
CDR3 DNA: TGTGCCAGCAGCTTAGGGGACAGCATGAACACTGAAGCTTTCTTT
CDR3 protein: CASSLGDSMNTEAFF

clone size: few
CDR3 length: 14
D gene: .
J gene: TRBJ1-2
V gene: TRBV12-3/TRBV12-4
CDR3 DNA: TGTGCCAGCAGTCTGAGAGAGGAGCCTTCTGGCTACACCTTC
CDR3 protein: CASSLREEPSGYTF

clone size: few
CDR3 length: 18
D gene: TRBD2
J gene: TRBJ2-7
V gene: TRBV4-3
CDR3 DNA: TGCGCCAGCAGCCAAGAGGCTAGCGGGGCTCACTACTCCTACGAGCAGTACTTC
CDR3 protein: CASSQEASGAHYSYEQYF

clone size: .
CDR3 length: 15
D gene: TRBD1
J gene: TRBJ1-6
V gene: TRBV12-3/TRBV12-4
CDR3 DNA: TGTGCCAGCAGTTTGGGTCGATACAGGGGGTCACCCCTCCACTTT
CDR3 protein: CASSLGRYRGSPLHF

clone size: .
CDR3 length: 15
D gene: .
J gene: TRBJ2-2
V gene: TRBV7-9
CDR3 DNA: TGTGCCAGCAGCTTAGCAGGGCAGAACACCGGGGAGCTGTTTTTT
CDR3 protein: CASSLAGQNTGELFF

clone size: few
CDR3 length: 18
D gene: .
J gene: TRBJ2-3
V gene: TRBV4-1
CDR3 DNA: TGCGCCAGCAGCCAAGACCTTACCCCGAGGAGGGGCACAGATACGCAGTATTTT
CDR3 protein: CASSQDLTPRRGTDTQYF

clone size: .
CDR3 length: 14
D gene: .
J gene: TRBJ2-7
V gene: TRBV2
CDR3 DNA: TGTGCCAGCGGAAAGGGGTTAGGATCCTACGAGCAGTACTTC
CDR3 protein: CASGKGLGSYEQYF

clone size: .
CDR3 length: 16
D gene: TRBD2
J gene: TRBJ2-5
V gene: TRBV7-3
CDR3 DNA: TGTGCCAGCAGCTTAAAGGGACTAGCGGGGTGGGAGACCCAGTACTTC
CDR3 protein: CASSLKGLAGWETQYF

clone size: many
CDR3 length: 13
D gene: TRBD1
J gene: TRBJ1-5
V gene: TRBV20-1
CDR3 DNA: TGCAGTGCCATTCGGACAGGCTCTCAGCCCCAGCATTTT
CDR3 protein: CSAIRTGSQPQHF

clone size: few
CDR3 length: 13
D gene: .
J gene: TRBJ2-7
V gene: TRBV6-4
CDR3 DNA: TGTGCCAGCAAGCTCCCCTGGGAGGACGAGCAGTACTTC
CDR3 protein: CASKLPWEDEQYF